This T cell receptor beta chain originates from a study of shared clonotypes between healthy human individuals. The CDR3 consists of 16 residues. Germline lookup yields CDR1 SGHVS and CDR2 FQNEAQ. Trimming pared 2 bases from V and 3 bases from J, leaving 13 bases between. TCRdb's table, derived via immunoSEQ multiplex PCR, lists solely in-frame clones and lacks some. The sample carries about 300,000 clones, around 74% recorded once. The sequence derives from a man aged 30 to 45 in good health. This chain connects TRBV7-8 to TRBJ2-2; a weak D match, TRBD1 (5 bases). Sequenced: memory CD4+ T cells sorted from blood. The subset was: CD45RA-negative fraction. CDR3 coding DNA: TGTGCCAGCAGCTTACTTGGGGCCGGTGACACCGGGGAGCTGTTTTTT. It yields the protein CASSLLGAGDTGELFF.